The 2 T cell receptor beta chains in this list originate from one sample, sequenced in a study of T cell repertoires in cytomegalovirus infection. MiXCR, applied by TCRdb to the reads, yields one record per CDR3 protein. Of approximately 200,000 distinct CDR3 sequences detected, 28% appear once; the ten largest clones hold approximately 31%. Sequencing used PBMCs. These receptors originate from a human donor in good health (CMV status not recorded). Some clones in this sample may be carry-over from other donors' samples.

Comment on this clonotype: An end of the junction does not agree with germline; a read error may underlie this. This chain joins TRBV7-7 and TRBJ2-2, with D perhaps TRBD2 (5 bases). Germline V gene lookup returns CDR1 SSHAT and CDR2 FNYEAQ (reference sequence). The CDR3 has 14 residues. This CDR3 reads CASSLSGAGMELFF. The CDR3 DNA reads TGTGCTAGCAGCTTATCGGGCGCGGGTATGGAGCTGTTTTTT.

The gene calls are TRBV20-1 and TRBJ2-3; D is possibly TRBD2 (6 bases). This CDR3 is built from 14 residues. Germline CDR1 and CDR2: DFQATT and SNEGSKA (reference sequence). Trimming removed 6 bases from V and 0 bases from J, with 13 bases in between. CDR3 sequence: CSALPGSSTDTQYF. Here the CDR3 DNA reads TGCAGTGCCCTCCCCGGGAGTAGCACAGATACGCAGTATTTT.